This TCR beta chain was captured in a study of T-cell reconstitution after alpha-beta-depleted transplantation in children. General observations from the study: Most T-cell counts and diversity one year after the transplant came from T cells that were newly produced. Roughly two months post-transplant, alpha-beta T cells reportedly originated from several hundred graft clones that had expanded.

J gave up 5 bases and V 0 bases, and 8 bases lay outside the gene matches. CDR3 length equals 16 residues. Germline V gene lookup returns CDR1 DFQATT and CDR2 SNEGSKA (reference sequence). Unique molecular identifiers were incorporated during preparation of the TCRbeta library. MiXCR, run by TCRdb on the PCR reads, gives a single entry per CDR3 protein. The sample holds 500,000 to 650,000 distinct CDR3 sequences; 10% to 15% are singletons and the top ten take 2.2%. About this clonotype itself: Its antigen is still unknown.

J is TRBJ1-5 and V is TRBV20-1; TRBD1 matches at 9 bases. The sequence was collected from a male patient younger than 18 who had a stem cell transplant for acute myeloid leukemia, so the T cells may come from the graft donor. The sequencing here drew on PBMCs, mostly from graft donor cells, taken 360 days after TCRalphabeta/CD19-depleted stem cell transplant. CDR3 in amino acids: CSARDLWTGVYQPQHF. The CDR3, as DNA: TGCAGTGCTAGAGATCTCTGGACAGGGGTGTATCAGCCCCAGCATTTT.